The T cell receptor (beta chain) described here comes from a study of T cell clonality in common variable immunodeficiency. As regards this clone: What it binds is unknown. The CDR3 end is not reached by the read, which stops 3 residues before it; the germline J gene fills it in.

Study conclusions and caveats: Compared with controls, CVID subjects had fewer shared TCRbeta clones.

Data came from immunoSEQ multiplex PCR; TCRdb stores just in-frame clones and leaves some out. This repertoire holds tens of thousands of clones, and none appear only once. Patients and controls were mostly of Caucasian heritage. With V trimmed by 5 bases and J by 6 bases, 5 bases remained unmatched. Per germline, CDR1 SEHNR and CDR2 FQNEAQ (reference sequence). This CDR3 is built from 14 residues. Input material: peripheral blood mononuclear cells. The receptor's source is a person aged 18 to 75 in good health. The rearrangement uses TRBV7-9 and TRBJ2-7, with 12 nucleotides matching TRBD2. Here the CDR3 reads CASSRTSGTGEQYF. Partial CDR3 DNA: TGTGCCAGCAGCCGGACTAGCGGGACCGGCGAG.